Described below is a single TCR beta chain sequence and its context. Its matching antigen is unknown. This entry belongs to a study of STAT5B mutations in CD4+ large granular lymphocyte leukemia. Study information: Healthy donors showed HLA-associated enrichment of the CDR3 'QG' motif. Broader study findings: Patient CD4-sorted repertoires looked more clonal than healthy CD4+ repertoires, even without putative leukemic clones. TRBV06-family usage was enriched in top patient clones (8/27) versus controls (2/35).

The CDR3 extends over 15 amino acids. Germline CDR1 is LNHDA and CDR2 is SQIVND (reference sequence). Trimming took 8 bases from V and 0 from J, leaving 13 bases between them. Authors' data handling: Lowest detectable productive clonotype frequency was 2.59 x 10-5. Clones were sequenced by immunoSEQ multiplex PCR, and TCRdb holds only the in-frame ones, with some missing. V, J and clone size reflect that table, while D and trimming were determined from the DNA. The sample includes roughly 30,000 clones, roughly four fifths of them seen just once. The sequence was collected from a human donor in good health. The sequenced sample was CD4+ T cells from blood buffy coats. The chain has TRBV19 and TRBJ1-4; D not certain. The CDR3 region is CASGKNGATNEKLFF. The CDR3 nucleotides read TGTGCCAGTGGTAAAAACGGGGCAACTAATGAAAAACTGTTTTTT.